This TCR beta chain was sequenced during a study of blood T cell repertoires in COVID-19. About the study: The samples span acute and convalescent COVID-19 from the United States, Italy and Spain. PBMCs, B-cell-depleted T cells, or T cells were the source of the cDNA or gDNA that made up the material.

V was clipped by 6 bases and J by 4 bases, with 16 bases between them. The germline V gene encodes CDR1 SGHRS and CDR2 YFSETQ. The CDR3 is 14 residues long. In the authors' methods: Estimation of nucleated cell counts relied on the amplification of reference gene primers. Sequencing used immunoSEQ multiplex PCR; TCRdb keeps in-frame clones, though not all of them. For V, J and clone size, that table is used; D and trimming come from the DNA. Of roughly 59,000 clones in the sample, around 80% were seen once. The source is a man aged 80 or over with acute or convalescent COVID-19. The specimen sequenced was peripheral blood. V and J are TRBV5-1 and TRBJ1-2; D might be TRBD1 (5 bases). This chain's CDR3 is CASNNAGTSYGYTF. The CDR3 region has the DNA TGCGCCAGCAATAACGCAGGGACTAGCTATGGCTACACCTTC.